The 29 T cell receptor beta chains below were found in one sample sequenced in a study of cytomegalovirus exposure and HLA in healthy donors. It was with 60 Vbeta and 13 Jbeta primers that the PCR ran. Using immunoSEQ multiplex PCR, the repertoire was profiled, and TCRdb retains in-frame clones only, with some absent. The sample lists roughly 190,000 clones, under 85% occurring once. The sample comprised PBMCs. Every receptor here comes from a woman aged 45-59 years in good health and CMV-seropositive.

This clone has only one observation. The CDR3 loop is CASSLPYLRGDSDTQYF. The CDR3 coding sequence is TGTGCCAGCAGCTTACCCTATCTCAGGGGCGACTCAGATACGCAGTATTTT. The J gene is TRBJ2-3, the V gene TRBV7-6; maybe TRBD1 (6 bases). V lost 2 bases and J lost 4, with 19 bases in between. Germline V gene lookup returns CDR1 SGHVS and CDR2 FNYEAQ. The CDR3 length is 17 residues.

CDR3 in DNA: TGTGCCAGCAGCTCTTCTAGCGGGGGGGCCCCAGATACGCAGTATTTT. Residues: CASSSSSGGAPDTQYF. J is TRBJ2-3 and V is TRBV7-9; 12 nucleotides match TRBD2. J lost 4 bases, V lost 4 bases, and 6 bases had no gene match. The CDR3 extends over 16 amino acids. Germline CDR1 reads SEHNR; CDR2 reads FQNEAQ (reference sequence).

The chain combines TRBV19 with TRBJ1-5; a weak D match, TRBD1 (5 bases). This CDR3 comprises 11 residues. Germline values: CDR1 LNHDA, CDR2 SQIVND (reference sequence). The ends were cut back, 6 bases at V and 8 bases at J, with 8 bases in the middle. For the CDR3, the DNA is TGTGCCAGTAGGCGGGGGGAGCCCCAGCATTTT. Its translation is CASRRGEPQHF.

This rearrangement joins TRBV9 to TRBJ1-2; the match to TRBD1 covers 11 bases. The CDR3 spans 14 residues. The trim removed 4 bases at V and 3 bases at J, leaving 2 bases unmatched. CDR1 and CDR2 (germline): SGDLS, YYNGEE. The CDR3 reads CASSQGQGDYGYTF. CDR3 sequence (DNA): TGTGCCAGCAGCCAGGGACAGGGGGACTATGGCTACACCTTC.

The chain carries TRBV11-2 and TRBJ1-2; 8 bases fit TRBD1. V lost 5 bases, J lost 4 bases, and 3 bases stayed unmatched. The V gene's germline CDR1 is SGHAT and CDR2 FQNNGV. The CDR3 is 13 residues long. CDR3 amino acids: CASSGQGGYGYTF. CDR3 DNA sequence: TGTGCCAGCAGCGGACAGGGCGGCTATGGCTACACCTTC.

This chain uses TRBV9 with TRBJ2-1, with TRBD2 matching over 7 bases. The CDR3 totals 14 residues. The germline CDR1 and CDR2 sequences are SGDLS and YYNGEE. The J segment lost 2 bases and the V segment lost 3 bases, leaving 2 bases of the junction unmatched. The CDR3 DNA reads TGTGCCAGCAGCGCAACTAGCGCCTACAATGAGCAGTTCTTC. Translated, it gives CASSATSAYNEQFF.

V usage is TRBV27 and J usage is TRBJ1-2; tentative D call: TRBD1 (5 bases). The CDR3 length is 13 residues. V lost 5 bases and J 4 bases, leaving 11 bases between the germline ends. Germline V CDR1 and CDR2: MNHEY, SMNVEV (reference sequence). CDR3 amino acids: CASSDDRFYGYTF. CDR3 nucleotide sequence: TGTGCCAGCAGTGACGACAGATTCTATGGCTACACCTTC.

The V call is TRBV7-2, the J call TRBJ2-5, with D possibly being TRBD2 (6 bases). The CDR3 has 14 amino acids. Trimming cost V 5 bases and J 6 bases, with 16 bases left between them. The V gene's germline CDR1 is SGHTA and CDR2 FQGNSA. The CDR3 is CASSPRLVEQTQYF. DNA for the CDR3: TGTGCCAGCAGCCCCCGACTAGTTGAACAGACCCAGTACTTC.

J is TRBJ1-1 and V is TRBV18, with a weak D call TRBD1 (5 bases). Trimming cost V 5 bases and J 2 bases, with 12 bases left between them. The CDR3 has 14 residues. Germline V lookup: CDR1 KGHSH, CDR2 LQKENI. As DNA, the CDR3 is TGTGCCAGCTCAGCCCCCGGGGGAAACACTGAAGCTTTCTTT. It encodes CASSAPGGNTEAFF.

V is TRBV5-1 and J is TRBJ1-1; a possible D gene is TRBD1 (5 bases). The CDR3 runs 15 residues. Germline assignment: CDR1 SGHRS and CDR2 YFSETQ. V lost 4 bases to trimming and J lost 1 base, with 14 bases between them. In DNA form, the CDR3 reads TGCGCCAGCAGCGGCCGACAGCGAGCGAACACTGAAGCTTTCTTT. Translation: CASSGRQRANTEAFF.

V usage is TRBV30 and J usage is TRBJ1-1; D remains unclear. CDR1 is GTSNPN and CDR2 is SVGIG in the germline V gene (reference sequence). The CDR3 has 13 residues. Trimming pared 0 bases from V and 4 bases from J, leaving 9 bases between. The CDR3 DNA sequence: TGTGCCTGGAGTGTAACTTTAGTCACTGAAGCTTTCTTT. As protein: CAWSVTLVTEAFF.

The CDR3 sequence: CASSLGGIYNSPLHF. The CDR3 bases are TGCGCCAGCAGCTTGGGAGGGATCTATAATTCACCCCTCCACTTT. V usage is TRBV5-1 and J usage is TRBJ1-6; unclear D gene. The CDR3 contains 15 residues. Germline V CDR1 and CDR2: SGHRS, YFSETQ. V lost 0 bases, J lost 3 bases, and 7 bases lay in between.

There are a few counts of this clone. CDR3 DNA sequence: TGTGCCAGCAGTGAAGGTTTTCAGGGGGGAACTGAAGCTTTCTTT. This translates into CASSEGFQGGTEAFF. The J gene is TRBJ1-1, the V gene TRBV6-1, with 7 bases that match TRBD1. Looked up from germline, CDR1 is MNHNS and CDR2 is SASEGT. The trim removed 1 base at V and 5 bases at J, leaving 7 bases unmatched. The CDR3 spans 15 residues.

The chain employs TRBV25-1 and TRBJ2-5, with D maybe TRBD2 (6 bases). Germline V gene sequence: CDR1 MGHDK, CDR2 SYGVNS. The CDR3 totals 14 residues. Trimming took 8 bases from V and 4 from J, leaving 17 bases between them. Here the CDR3 DNA reads TGTGCCAGCCGGGGCGGGGCTCTAGGAGAGACCCAGTACTTC. Translating gives CASRGGALGETQYF.

Comment on this clone: At one boundary the junction diverges from the germline segment, which might be a read error. V is TRBV11-2 and J is TRBJ1-2; 9 nucleotides match TRBD1. CDR3 length: 17 residues. The germline V gene encodes CDR1 SGHAT and CDR2 FQNNGV. This chain's CDR3 is CASSLGTGSLGNNGYTF. The DNA of the CDR3 is TGTGCCAGCAGCCTCGGGACAGGGAGTCTAGGTAACAATGGCTACACCTTC.

The chain's CDR3 is CASSRGASYNEQFF. The CDR3, as DNA: TGCGCCAGCAGTCGGGGGGCTTCCTACAATGAGCAGTTCTTC. This chain uses TRBV5-1 with TRBJ2-1, with a tentative D call TRBD2 (7 bases). The CDR3 is 14 residues long. CDR1 and CDR2 (germline): SGHRS, YFSETQ. Trimming shortened V by 5 bases and J by 1 base, and 10 bases separated the two germline ends.

The chain carries TRBV5-1 and TRBJ2-4; perhaps TRBD2 as D (5 bases). The CDR3 is made up of 15 amino acids. CDR1 SGHRS and CDR2 YFSETQ come from the germline V gene. V lost 9 bases and J 1 base, leaving 17 bases between the germline ends. CDR3 residues: CATSPGVGAKNIQYF. CDR3 DNA sequence: TGCGCCACCTCTCCCGGGGTTGGGGCCAAAAACATTCAGTACTTC. Looking up the rest from reference TRBV5-1 and TRBJ2-4 gives the full variable domain: KAGVTQTPRYLIKTRGQQVTLSCSPISGHRSVSWYQQTPGQGLQFLFEYFSETQRNKGNFPGRFSGRQFSNSRSEMNVSTLELGDSALYLCATSPGVGAKNIQYFGAGTRLSVL.

This rearrangement joins TRBV4-1 to TRBJ2-7; D remains unclear. The CDR3 contains 14 residues. Germline-derived CDR1 and CDR2 are MGHRA and YSYEKL. The germline V and J ends were trimmed by 3 bases and 5 bases, with 14 bases remaining between them. The CDR3 DNA reads TGCGCCAGCAGCCACATGACCAGGCTCCACGAGCAGTACTTC. Translating it yields CASSHMTRLHEQYF.

V gene TRBV6-1 combines with J gene TRBJ2-3, with 10 bases that match TRBD1. From germline, CDR1 is MNHNS and CDR2 SASEGT. The junction had 5 bases not matched to a gene; V was cut back by 4 bases and J by 4 bases. This CDR3 region has 15 residues. CDR3 DNA: TGTGCCAGCAGTGTAACCGGGACAGGGGCAGATACGCAGTATTTT. It translates to CASSVTGTGADTQYF.

This clone was seen only once. The rearrangement joins TRBV5-4 to TRBJ1-2; tentative D call: TRBD1 (5 bases). Trimming removed 1 base from V and 8 bases from J, with 12 bases in between. This CDR3 has 13 residues. In germline, CDR1 is SGHNT, CDR2 YYREEE (reference sequence). CDR3: CASSLSPGDGYTF. Here the CDR3 DNA reads TGTGCCAGCAGCTTGTCCCCGGGGGACGGCTACACCTTC.

The sample holds one count of this clone. The chain joins TRBV29-1 to TRBJ2-1; 7 bases align to TRBD1. Per germline, CDR1 SQVTM and CDR2 ANQGSEA. J gave up 5 bases and V 5 bases, and 6 bases lay outside the gene matches. This CDR3 has 13 amino acids. CDR3 in DNA: TGCAGCGTTCAGACAGGGTACAACAATGAGCAGTTCTTC. Translating gives CSVQTGYNNEQFF.

This chain uses TRBV6-1 with TRBJ1-5, with 9 bases fitting TRBD1. The CDR3 spans 14 residues. The V and J ends lost 10 bases and 4 bases, in that order; junction bases with no gene match: 8. Per the germline V gene, CDR1 is MNHNS and CDR2 is SASEGT. The CDR3 sequence: CATNLQGANQPQHF. For the CDR3, the DNA is TGTGCCACCAACCTACAGGGGGCAAATCAGCCCCAGCATTTT.

The CDR3 sequence: CASSPWQGTDTQYF. CDR3 DNA: TGTGCCAGTAGTCCATGGCAGGGGACAGATACGCAGTATTTT. This chain joins TRBV19 and TRBJ2-3; the D gene is possibly TRBD1 (6 bases). The V and J ends lost 5 bases and 3 bases respectively, with 12 bases between them. The CDR3 is 14 residues long. CDR1 and CDR2 (germline): LNHDA, SQIVND (reference sequence).

CDR3 in amino acids: CASSQDRGRISGNTIYF. CDR3 bases: TGCGCCAGCAGCCAAGATCGCGGGCGAATATCTGGAAACACCATATATTTT. The chain combines TRBV4-1 with TRBJ1-3; no clear D gene. The germline V and J ends were trimmed by 0 bases and 1 base, with 13 bases remaining between them. CDR1 and CDR2 from the germline V gene are MGHRA and YSYEKL. The CDR3 has 17 amino acids.

This clone has just one count. A junction boundary mismatches the germline segment, possibly from a read error. This chain uses TRBV6-5 with TRBJ2-1; 7 bases are a match to TRBD1. This CDR3 has 15 residues. CDR1 MNHEY and CDR2 SVGAGI come from the germline V gene. CDR3 loop: CASSPRGHSYNGQFF. As DNA, the CDR3 is TGTGCCAGCAGTCCAAGGGGGCACTCCTACAATGGGCAGTTCTTC.

This rearrangement joins TRBV5-1 to TRBJ2-7; 7 nucleotides agree with TRBD2. With 0 bases clipped from V and 2 bases from J, the junction kept 5 bases outside the gene matches. The CDR3 length is 15 residues. CDR1 and CDR2 (germline): SGHRS, YFSETQ. CDR3 in amino acids: CASSLAGGFTYEQYF. CDR3 sequence (DNA): TGCGCCAGCAGCTTGGCGGGAGGTTTCACCTACGAGCAGTACTTC.

The chain links TRBV6-5 to TRBJ1-1; unclear D gene. The CDR3 has 13 residues. V shed 4 bases and J shed 11 bases, with 17 bases lying between them. CDR1 and CDR2 (germline): MNHEY, SVGAGI. DNA for the CDR3: TGTGCCAGCAGTTCCTACCTTATCATTTCGGCTTTCTTT. It translates to CASSSYLIISAFF.

The chain joins TRBV5-1 to TRBJ2-7, with 8 bases that match TRBD1. There are 15 residues in the CDR3. The germline V gene has CDR1 SGHRS and CDR2 YFSETQ. Trimming took 0 bases from V and 6 from J; bases not matched to a gene: 8. The CDR3 loop reads CASSLAGDRGGEQYF. The CDR3 DNA reads TGCGCCAGCAGCTTGGCCGGAGACAGGGGAGGCGAGCAGTACTTC.

The chain has TRBV5-1 and TRBJ2-7; TRBD1 aligns across 8 bases. From germline, CDR1 is SGHRS and CDR2 YFSETQ. The ends lost 4 bases at V and 2 bases at J; junction bases unmatched: 8. The CDR3 runs to 15 residues. The DNA for the CDR3 is TGCGCCAGCAGCCAGACCGGGACAGGAACCTACGAGCAGTACTTC. This codes for CASSQTGTGTYEQYF.